Below, 31 T cell receptor beta chains from the same sample are listed, as sequenced in a study of shared clonotypes between healthy human individuals. Naive-designated CD8 cells lacked CD45RO, were positively enriched for CCR7, and omitted terminally differentiated effector memory CD45RA+ cells. Assay: immunoSEQ multiplex PCR; the TCRdb copy retains only in-frame clones and omits some. The table includes some 1,900,000 clones, about 94% detected once. The sequencing sample was made of naive CD8+ T cells sorted from blood. The receptors stem from a man younger than 35 in good health.

The chain couples TRBV6-5 to TRBJ2-7, with 7 bases aligning to TRBD2. V trimming: 2 bases; J trimming: 2 bases; junction bases outside the gene matches: 6. This CDR3 has 15 amino acids. Germline V CDR1 and CDR2: MNHEY, SVGAGI. Here the CDR3 DNA reads TGTGCCAGCAGTTACGTCCTAGCGGAGACCTACGAGCAGTACTTC. As protein: CASSYVLAETYEQYF.

As concerns this clone: The sample holds other DNA sequences that translate to the same CDR3. J is TRBJ2-7 and V is TRBV9, with TRBD1 matching over 10 bases. Per germline, CDR1 SGDLS and CDR2 YYNGEE. The CDR3 sequence is 15 residues long. V lost 2 bases, J lost 1 base, and 3 bases stayed unmatched. CDR3: CASSVGQGVSYEQYF. The CDR3 DNA reads as TGTGCCAGCAGCGTCGGACAGGGGGTATCCTACGAGCAGTACTTC.

The chain is built from TRBV11-2 and TRBJ2-3, with D perhaps TRBD2 (6 bases). Germline V gene sequence: CDR1 SGHAT, CDR2 FQNNGV. The CDR3 runs to 17 residues. Trimming took off 0 bases at V and 4 bases at J, with 17 bases between the two ends. The CDR3 region is CASSLEVPWEEADTQYF. Written as DNA, the CDR3 is TGTGCCAGCAGCTTAGAGGTTCCGTGGGAGGAGGCAGATACGCAGTATTTT.

The V gene is TRBV4-1, the J gene TRBJ2-1; 9 bases are a match to TRBD2. Germline CDR1 reads MGHRA; CDR2 reads YSYEKL. V lost 1 base and J lost 2; bases outside the gene matches: 6. The CDR3 length is 17 residues. Written as DNA, the CDR3 is TGCGCCAGCAGCCAAGTGTCTAGCGGGGCCACCTACAATGAGCAGTTCTTC. Encoded protein: CASSQVSSGATYNEQFF.

V and J are TRBV16 and TRBJ2-7, with D perhaps TRBD1 or TRBD2 (5 bases each). The CDR3 extends over 13 amino acids. Germline V gene sequence: CDR1 KGHSY, CDR2 FQNENV. Trimming removed 4 bases at V and 3 bases at J, with 10 bases between. CDR3 sequence reads: CASSRDHNYEQYF. The DNA for the CDR3 is TGTGCCAGCAGCCGGGACCATAACTACGAGCAGTACTTC.

This sequence joins TRBV19 and TRBJ2-6; 7 nucleotides agree with TRBD1. Unmatched junction bases numbered 8, after V lost 3 bases and J lost 0 bases. The CDR3 contains 18 residues. CDR1 LNHDA and CDR2 SQIVND come from the germline V gene (reference sequence). CDR3 nucleotide sequence: TGTGCCAGTAGTATCTCGGGACAGATCTCCTCTGGGGCCAACGTCCTGACTTTC. Its translation is CASSISGQISSGANVLTF.

V is TRBV10-2 and J is TRBJ1-3; the D gene is possibly TRBD1 (5 bases). Trimming removed 6 bases at V and 4 bases at J, with 16 bases between. This CDR3 contains 15 residues. CDR1 and CDR2 from the germline V gene are WSHSY and SAAADI. Here the CDR3 DNA reads TGCGCCAGCAGGGAGGTGGGGCAGCCAGGAAACACCATATATTTT. Protein product: CASREVGQPGNTIYF.

The gene calls are TRBV19 and TRBJ2-7; TRBD2 matches 11 bases. Germline assignment: CDR1 LNHDA and CDR2 SQIVND (reference sequence). This CDR3 region has 15 residues. V was clipped by 6 bases and J by 7 bases; unmatched bases: 11. Here the CDR3 reads CASSPLAGAPGEQYF. CDR3 nucleotide sequence: TGTGCCAGTAGCCCACTAGCGGGAGCACCAGGGGAGCAGTACTTC.

The chain combines TRBV6-5 with TRBJ1-1; TRBD1 matches at 9 bases. From germline, CDR1 is MNHEY and CDR2 SVGAGI. This CDR3 has 15 amino acids. V shed 8 bases and J 1 base; nucleotides not matched to a gene: 8. Here the CDR3 reads CASGGQGTPNTEAFF. In DNA, the CDR3 is TGTGCCAGCGGGGGACAGGGAACCCCGAACACTGAAGCTTTCTTT.

The J gene is TRBJ2-7, the V gene TRBV28; possibly TRBD1 for D (6 bases). Trimming pared 5 bases from V and 6 bases from J, leaving 14 bases between. Germline V lookup: CDR1 MDHEN, CDR2 SYDVKM. This CDR3 comprises 13 residues. The DNA for the CDR3 is TGTGCCAGCAGTGGGGGCTGGGGGCCCGAGCAGTACTTC. Protein sequence: CASSGGWGPEQYF.

This clone was recorded only once. Other DNA sequences from this sample encode an identical CDR3 as well. This chain joins TRBV19 and TRBJ1-2; D call uncertain. V lost 0 bases, J lost 3 bases, and 8 bases lay in between. CDR1 and CDR2 (germline): LNHDA, SQIVND (reference sequence). The CDR3 spans 14 residues. The CDR3 DNA follows: TGTGCCAGTAGTATAGATGGAGAAGACTATGGCTACACCTTC. Translated, it gives CASSIDGEDYGYTF. The full variable domain, its missing parts supplied by reference TRBV19 and TRBJ1-2, is DGGITQSPKYLFRKEGQNVTLSCEQNLNHDAMYWYRQDPGQGLRLIYYSQIVNDFQKGDIAEGYSVSREKKESFPLTVTSAQKNPTAFYLCASSIDGEDYGYTFGSGTRLTVV.

This CDR3 is CASSQPGLENSPLHF. The CDR3, as DNA: TGTGCCAGCAGTCAACCGGGACTAGAAAATTCACCCCTCCACTTT. The chain recombines TRBV5-4 with TRBJ1-6; TRBD1 might be the D (5 bases). Germline V gene lookup returns CDR1 SGHNT and CDR2 YYREEE (reference sequence). This CDR3 is 15 amino acids long. Trimming stripped 5 bases from V and 7 bases from J, with 16 bases between.

The chain joins TRBV2 to TRBJ1-2; D is uncertain. Germline CDR1 and CDR2: SNHLY and FYNNEI. Trimming pared 3 bases from V and 3 bases from J, leaving 8 bases between. There are 13 residues in the CDR3. Here the CDR3 DNA reads TGTGCCAGCAGTGATTCGTCCTACTATGGCTACACCTTC. This encodes CASSDSSYYGYTF.

In its sample, this clone was seen once. The chain is built from TRBV4-3 and TRBJ1-4; D may be TRBD1 (6 bases). V lost 1 base, J lost 6 bases, and 15 bases lay in between. The CDR3 runs to 16 residues. Germline values: CDR1 LGHNA, CDR2 YSLEER. CDR3 in DNA: TGCGCCAGCAGCCAAGTGTGGGGAGGGGGAGATGAAAAACTGTTTTTT. It is translated as CASSQVWGGGDEKLFF.

The chain links TRBV4-2 to TRBJ2-7, with TRBD1 as a possible D gene (5 bases). The ends were cut back, 0 bases at V and 0 bases at J, with 12 bases in the middle. Germline values: CDR1 LGHNA, CDR2 YNFKEQ. The CDR3 is made up of 16 amino acids. The CDR3 DNA follows: TGTGCCAGCAGCCAAGATGGGGCAGGATCCTCCTACGAGCAGTACTTC. It encodes CASSQDGAGSSYEQYF.

This sequence joins TRBV15 and TRBJ2-3; D not certain. Germline lookup yields CDR1 LNHNV and CDR2 YYDKDF (reference sequence). The CDR3 is 16 amino acids. The ends were cut back, 4 bases at V and 2 bases at J, with 16 bases in the middle. The CDR3 sequence: CATSTTRYRYTDTQYF. The CDR3 DNA follows: TGTGCCACCAGCACAACAAGATACAGATACACAGATACGCAGTATTTT.

Remarks on this clone: The same CDR3 is also encoded by other DNA sequences in this sample. V usage is TRBV27 and J usage is TRBJ2-7, with TRBD2 as a possible D gene (6 bases). Germline-derived CDR1 and CDR2 are MNHEY and SMNVEV (reference sequence). This CDR3 region has 14 residues. V lost 0 bases to trimming and J lost 2 bases, with 8 bases between them. The CDR3 nucleotides read TGTGCCAGCAGTTTATCGCGGGGACCCTACGAGCAGTACTTC. Protein product: CASSLSRGPYEQYF.

The chain uses TRBV19 and TRBJ2-7; 7 nucleotides line up with TRBD2. J lost 7 bases, V lost 3 bases, and 9 bases had no gene match. Looked up from germline, CDR1 is LNHDA and CDR2 is SQIVND (reference sequence). The CDR3 has 14 residues. Here the CDR3 reads CASSISEAGYEQYF. Here the CDR3 DNA reads TGTGCCAGTAGTATCAGTGAAGCGGGGTATGAGCAGTACTTC.

To note about this clone: The same CDR3 is also encoded by other DNA sequences in this sample. The V and J genes are TRBV7-9 and TRBJ2-1; TRBD2 aligns across 8 bases. J gave up 3 bases and V 1 base, and 5 bases lay outside the gene matches. This CDR3 has 16 amino acids. The V gene's germline CDR1 is SEHNR and CDR2 FQNEAQ (reference sequence). Written as DNA, the CDR3 is TGTGCCAGCAGCTTAGGGGCTAGCGGGCTCTACAATGAGCAGTTCTTC. Amino acids: CASSLGASGLYNEQFF.

The rearrangement joins TRBV7-3 to TRBJ2-2; D gene ambiguous. This CDR3 region has 16 residues. The V gene's germline CDR1 is SGHTA and CDR2 FQGTGA. V was clipped by 0 bases and J by 3 bases, with 11 bases between them. This CDR3 reads CASSLTTAGDTGELFF. The CDR3 bases are TGTGCCAGCAGCTTAACTACCGCTGGGGACACCGGGGAGCTGTTTTTT. Full variable domain (outside the CDR3, taken from reference TRBV7-3 and TRBJ2-2): GAGVSQTPSNKVTEKGKYVELRCDPISGHTALYWYRQSLGQGPEFLIYFQGTGAADDSGLPNDRFFAVRPEGSVSTLKIQRTERGDSAVYLCASSLTTAGDTGELFFGEGSRLTVL.

V and J are TRBV10-3 and TRBJ2-2; the match to TRBD2 covers 10 bases. V dropped 5 bases and J dropped 6; count of bases not matched to a gene: 6. Per the germline V gene, CDR1 is ENHRY and CDR2 is SYGVKD. This CDR3 is built from 15 residues. In nucleotides, the CDR3 is TGTGCCATCAGTCTAGCGGGAGAACATGCCGGGGAGCTGTTTTTT. This gives the protein CAISLAGEHAGELFF.

The chain couples TRBV11-2 to TRBJ2-5, with D maybe TRBD2 (6 bases). The CDR3 has 15 residues. Trimming took 0 bases from V and 4 from J, leaving 12 bases between them. The germline gives CDR1 SGHAT, CDR2 FQNNGV. The CDR3 sequence: CASSLEWSGRETQYF. The CDR3 DNA reads TGTGCCAGCAGCTTAGAATGGAGCGGGCGAGAGACCCAGTACTTC.

This chain joins TRBV9 and TRBJ2-1; D gene ambiguous. The CDR3 length is 15 residues. Germline CDR1 reads SGDLS; CDR2 reads YYNGEE. V was pared by 4 bases and J by 8 bases, with 19 bases between. The CDR3 is CASSSTGLVGHEQFF. CDR3 nucleotide sequence: TGTGCCAGCAGCTCTACTGGGCTAGTAGGACATGAGCAGTTCTTC.

The V gene is TRBV5-8, the J gene TRBJ1-1, with D hard to call. Deletions cut 2 bases from V and 1 base from J, with 6 bases between. Per the germline V gene, CDR1 is SGHTS and CDR2 is YDEGEE. The CDR3 spans 13 residues. For the CDR3, the DNA is TGTGCCAGCAGCTTTACCCAGAACACTGAAGCTTTCTTT. It translates to CASSFTQNTEAFF.

Written as DNA, the CDR3 is TGCGCCAGCAGCTTACAGGGAGGTCCCTACAATGAGCAGTTCTTC. Encoded protein: CASSLQGGPYNEQFF. The V gene is TRBV4-1, the J gene TRBJ2-1; possibly TRBD1 or TRBD2 for D (6 bases each). Trimming took off 5 bases at V and 2 bases at J, with 13 bases between the two ends. The germline V gene encodes CDR1 MGHRA and CDR2 YSYEKL. The CDR3 has 15 amino acids.

The genes are TRBV27 and TRBJ2-7, with D uncertain. This CDR3 comprises 15 residues. Per the germline V gene, CDR1 is MNHEY and CDR2 is SMNVEV (reference sequence). Trimming took 2 bases from V and 2 from J, leaving 13 bases between them. Here the CDR3 DNA reads TGTGCCAGCAGTTTAGGGCCAAGTCCGACCTACGAGCAGTACTTC. Amino acid sequence: CASSLGPSPTYEQYF.

This chain uses TRBV6-5 with TRBJ2-3, with TRBD2 as a possible D gene (6 bases). The CDR3 extends over 14 amino acids. CDR1 is MNHEY and CDR2 is SVGAGI in the germline V gene. V was shortened by 8 bases and J by 3 bases, with 15 bases between the two germline ends. The chain's CDR3 is CASWPRGGTDTQYF. Written as DNA, the CDR3 is TGTGCCAGCTGGCCGAGGGGAGGAACAGATACGCAGTATTTT.

This clone was seen only once. J is TRBJ1-5 and V is TRBV6-1, with D tentatively TRBD1 (5 bases). Between the trimmed V and J ends, which lost 6 bases and 1 base, there was a span of 13 bases. Germline values: CDR1 MNHNS, CDR2 SASEGT. This CDR3 has 15 residues. The CDR3 region has the DNA TGTGCCAGCAGACCCGGGACGTTGAGCAATCAGCCCCAGCATTTT. Translated: CASRPGTLSNQPQHF.

The chain uses TRBV5-1 and TRBJ2-7; 10 bases fit TRBD1. This CDR3 has 15 amino acids. Germline V gene sequence: CDR1 SGHRS, CDR2 YFSETQ. V lost 2 bases and J lost 5; bases outside the gene matches: 7. DNA of the CDR3: TGCGCCAGCAGCTTTGGGACAGGGGACCCCCACGAGCAGTACTTC. This encodes CASSFGTGDPHEQYF.

The J gene is TRBJ2-5, the V gene TRBV7-9; the D gene is possibly TRBD1 (5 bases). Trimming stripped 3 bases from V and 0 bases from J, with 11 bases between. Germline loops: CDR1 SEHNR, CDR2 FQNEAQ (reference sequence). The CDR3 extends over 15 amino acids. The CDR3 loop is CASSLGLRDQETQYF. The CDR3, as DNA: TGTGCCAGCAGCTTGGGGCTACGGGACCAAGAGACCCAGTACTTC.

The chain links TRBV28 to TRBJ2-3; the D call may be TRBD1 or TRBD2 (6 bases each). Between the trimmed V and J ends, which lost 5 bases and 3 bases, there was a span of 15 bases. The germline gives CDR1 MDHEN, CDR2 SYDVKM. The CDR3 totals 15 residues. DNA of the CDR3: TGTGCCAGCAGTAGGGATTCGGGGGCGACAGATACGCAGTATTTT. It translates to CASSRDSGATDTQYF.